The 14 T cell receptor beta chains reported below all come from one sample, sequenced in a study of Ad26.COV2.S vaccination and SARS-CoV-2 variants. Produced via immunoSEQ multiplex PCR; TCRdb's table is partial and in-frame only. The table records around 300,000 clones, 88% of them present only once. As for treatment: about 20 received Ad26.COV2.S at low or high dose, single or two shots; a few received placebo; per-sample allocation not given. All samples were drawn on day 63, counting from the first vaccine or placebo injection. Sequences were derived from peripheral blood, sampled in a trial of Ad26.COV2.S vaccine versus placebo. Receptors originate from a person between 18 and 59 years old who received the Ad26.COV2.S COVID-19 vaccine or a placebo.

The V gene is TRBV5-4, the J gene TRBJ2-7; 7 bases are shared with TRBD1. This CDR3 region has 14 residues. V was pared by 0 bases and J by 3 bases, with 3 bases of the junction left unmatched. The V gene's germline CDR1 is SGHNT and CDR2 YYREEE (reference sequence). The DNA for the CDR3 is TGTGCCAGCAGCTTGGGACAGGGTCTCTACGAGCAGTACTTC. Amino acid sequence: CASSLGQGLYEQYF. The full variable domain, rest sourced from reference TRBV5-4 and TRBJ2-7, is ETGVTQSPTHLIKTRGQQVTLRCSSQSGHNTVSWYQQALGQGPQFIFQYYREEENGRGNFPPRFSGLQFPNYSSELNVNALELDDSALYLCASSLGQGLYEQYFGPGTRLTVT.

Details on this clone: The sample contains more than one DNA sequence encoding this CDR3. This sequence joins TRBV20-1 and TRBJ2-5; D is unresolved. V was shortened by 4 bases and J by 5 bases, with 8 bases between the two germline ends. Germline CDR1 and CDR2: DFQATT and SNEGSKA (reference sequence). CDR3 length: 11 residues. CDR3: CSAKGVETQYF. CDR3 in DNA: TGCAGTGCTAAAGGAGTGGAGACCCAGTACTTC.

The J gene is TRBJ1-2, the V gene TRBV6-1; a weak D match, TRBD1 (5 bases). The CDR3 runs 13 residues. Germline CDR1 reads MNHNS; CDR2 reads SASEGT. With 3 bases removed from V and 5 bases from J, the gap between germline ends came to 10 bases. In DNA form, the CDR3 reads TGTGCCAGCAGTGAGCGGGGGTTGTATGGCTACACCTTC. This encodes CASSERGLYGYTF.

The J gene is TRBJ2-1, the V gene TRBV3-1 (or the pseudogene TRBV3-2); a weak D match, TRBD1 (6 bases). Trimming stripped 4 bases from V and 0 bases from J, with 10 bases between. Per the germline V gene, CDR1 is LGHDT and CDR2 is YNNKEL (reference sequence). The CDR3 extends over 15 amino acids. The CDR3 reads CASSPQGHSYNEQFF. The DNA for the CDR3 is TGTGCCAGCAGCCCACAGGGCCACTCCTACAATGAGCAGTTCTTC.

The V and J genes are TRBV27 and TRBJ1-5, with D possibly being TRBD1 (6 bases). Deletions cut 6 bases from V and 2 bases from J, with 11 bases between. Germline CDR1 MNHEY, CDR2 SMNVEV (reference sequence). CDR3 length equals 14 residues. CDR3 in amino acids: CASSRTVGNQPQHF. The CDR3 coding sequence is TGTGCCAGCAGCCGGACAGTTGGCAATCAGCCCCAGCATTTT.

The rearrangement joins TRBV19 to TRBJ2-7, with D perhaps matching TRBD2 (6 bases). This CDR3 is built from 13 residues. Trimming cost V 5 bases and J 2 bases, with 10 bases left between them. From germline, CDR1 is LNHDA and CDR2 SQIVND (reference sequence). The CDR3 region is CASSLGLPYEQYF. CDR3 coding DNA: TGTGCCAGTAGTTTGGGACTTCCCTACGAGCAGTACTTC.

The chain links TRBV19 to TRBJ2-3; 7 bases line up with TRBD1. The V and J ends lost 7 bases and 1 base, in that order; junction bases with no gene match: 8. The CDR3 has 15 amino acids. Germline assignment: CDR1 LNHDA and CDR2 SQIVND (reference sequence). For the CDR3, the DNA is TGTGCCAGTACCCAAACAGGGGCCCGCACAGATACGCAGTATTTT. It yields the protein CASTQTGARTDTQYF.

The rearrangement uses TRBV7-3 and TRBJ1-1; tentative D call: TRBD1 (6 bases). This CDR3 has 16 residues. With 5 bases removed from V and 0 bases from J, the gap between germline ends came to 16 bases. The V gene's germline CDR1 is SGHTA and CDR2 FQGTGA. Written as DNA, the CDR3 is TGTGCCAGCAGCCAACAGGGAGCGGGGCTGAACACTGAAGCTTTCTTT. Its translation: CASSQQGAGLNTEAFF.

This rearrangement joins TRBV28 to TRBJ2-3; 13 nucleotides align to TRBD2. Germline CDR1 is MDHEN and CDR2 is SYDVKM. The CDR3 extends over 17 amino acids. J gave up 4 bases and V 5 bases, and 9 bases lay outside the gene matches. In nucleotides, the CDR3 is TGTGCCAGCAGTACTTTACTAGCGGGAGGGAGGGCAGATACGCAGTATTTT. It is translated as CASSTLLAGGRADTQYF. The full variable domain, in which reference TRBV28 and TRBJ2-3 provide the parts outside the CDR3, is DVKVTQSSRYLVKRTGEKVFLECVQDMDHENMFWYRQDPGLGLRLIYFSYDVKMKEKGDIPEGYSVSREKKERFSLILESASTNQTSMYLCASSTLLAGGRADTQYFGPGTRLTVL.

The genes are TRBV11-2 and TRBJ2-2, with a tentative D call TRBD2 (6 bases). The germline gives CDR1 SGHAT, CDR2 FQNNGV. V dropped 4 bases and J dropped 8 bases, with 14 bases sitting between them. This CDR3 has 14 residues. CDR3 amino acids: CASSSIPGEGELFF. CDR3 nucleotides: TGTGCCAGCAGCTCCATTCCGGGGGAGGGGGAGCTGTTTTTT.

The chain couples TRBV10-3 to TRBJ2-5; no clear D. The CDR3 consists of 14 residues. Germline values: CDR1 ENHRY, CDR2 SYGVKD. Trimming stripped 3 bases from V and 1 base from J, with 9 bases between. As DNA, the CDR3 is TGTGCCATCAGTGAAGTCTCTACCCAAGAGACCCAGTACTTC. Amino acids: CAISEVSTQETQYF.

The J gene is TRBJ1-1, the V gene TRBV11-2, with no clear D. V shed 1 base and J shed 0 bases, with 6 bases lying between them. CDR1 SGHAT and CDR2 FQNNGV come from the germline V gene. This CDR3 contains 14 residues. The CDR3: CASSLVAVNTEAFF. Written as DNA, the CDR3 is TGTGCCAGCAGCTTAGTAGCTGTGAACACTGAAGCTTTCTTT. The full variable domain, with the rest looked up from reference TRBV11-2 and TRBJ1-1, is EAGVAQSPRYKIIEKRQSVAFWCNPISGHATLYWYQQILGQGPKLLIQFQNNGVVDDSQLPKDRFSAERLKGVDSTLKIQPAKLEDSAVYLCASSLVAVNTEAFFGQGTRLTVV.

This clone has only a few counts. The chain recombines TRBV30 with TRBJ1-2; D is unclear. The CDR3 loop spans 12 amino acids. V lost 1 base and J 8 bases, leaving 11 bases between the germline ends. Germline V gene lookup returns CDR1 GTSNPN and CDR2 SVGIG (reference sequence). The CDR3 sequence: CAWSGQRGGYTF. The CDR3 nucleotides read TGTGCCTGGAGTGGTCAACGTGGGGGCTACACCTTC.

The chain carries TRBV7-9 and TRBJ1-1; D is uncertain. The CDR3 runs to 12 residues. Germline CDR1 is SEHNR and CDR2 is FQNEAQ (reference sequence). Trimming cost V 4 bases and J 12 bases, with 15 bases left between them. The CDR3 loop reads CASSYLARETFF. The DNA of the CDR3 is TGTGCCAGCAGCTACCTGGCTCGGGAGACTTTCTTT.